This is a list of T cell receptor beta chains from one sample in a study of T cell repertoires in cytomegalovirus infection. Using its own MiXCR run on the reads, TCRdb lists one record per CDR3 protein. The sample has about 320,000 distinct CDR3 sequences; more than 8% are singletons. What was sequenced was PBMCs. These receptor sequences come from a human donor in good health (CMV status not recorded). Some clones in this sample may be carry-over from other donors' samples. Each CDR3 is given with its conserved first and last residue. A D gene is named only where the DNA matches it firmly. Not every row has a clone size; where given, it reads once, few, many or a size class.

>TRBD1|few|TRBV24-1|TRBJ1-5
CATSEAGTGGNQPQHF
TGTGCCACCAGTGAAGCCGGGACAGGGGGCAATCAGCCCCAGCATTTT
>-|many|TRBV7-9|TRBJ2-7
CASSLGRSGISYEQYF
TGTGCCAGCAGCTTAGGGAGGAGCGGTATCTCCTACGAGCAGTACTTC
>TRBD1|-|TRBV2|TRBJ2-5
CASSEVDRIGAETQYF
TGTGCCAGCAGTGAAGTGGACAGGATAGGCGCGGAGACCCAGTACTTC
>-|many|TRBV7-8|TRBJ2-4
CASSSLRAGGGDIQYF
TGTGCCAGCAGCTCCCTAAGGGCAGGGGGAGGGGACATTCAGTACTTC
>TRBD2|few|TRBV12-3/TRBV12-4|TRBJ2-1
CASSRSGGWGSGGGEQFF
TGTGCCAGCAGTCGTTCTGGGGGTTGGGGTAGCGGGGGGGGTGAGCAGTTCTTC
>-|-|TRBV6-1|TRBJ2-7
CASSPEVGGYYEQYF
TGTGCCAGCAGTCCCGAGGTGGGGGGCTACTACGAGCAGTACTTC
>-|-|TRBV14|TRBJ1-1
CASSQSHNTEAFF
TGTGCCAGCAGCCAATCTCACAACACTGAAGCTTTCTTT
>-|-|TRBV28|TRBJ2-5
CASSWTTPGTQYF
TGTGCCAGCAGCTGGACTACCCCCGGGACCCAGTACTTC
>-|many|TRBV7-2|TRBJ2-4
CASSLVPPGGLLSAKNIQYF
TGTGCCAGCAGCTTAGTCCCGCCAGGGGGGTTACTCTCTGCCAAAAACATTCAGTACTTC
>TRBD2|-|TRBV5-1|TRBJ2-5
CASSLGLTSDQETQYF
TGCGCCAGCAGCTTGGGCTTGACTAGCGACCAAGAGACCCAGTACTTC
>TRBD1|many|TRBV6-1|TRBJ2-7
CASRSRGQGYEQYF
TGTGCCAGCAGATCTAGGGGACAGGGCTACGAGCAGTACTTC
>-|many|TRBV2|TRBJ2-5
CASSERRGETQYF
TGTGCCAGCAGTGAAAGGCGGGGAGAGACCCAGTACTTC
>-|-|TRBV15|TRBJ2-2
CATSRFSGNTGELFF
TGTGCCACCAGCAGATTTAGCGGTAACACCGGGGAGCTGTTTTTT
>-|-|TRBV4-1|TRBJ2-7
CASSQAAERVYYEQYF
TGCGCCAGCAGCCAAGCGGCGGAGCGGGTTTACTACGAGCAGTACTTC
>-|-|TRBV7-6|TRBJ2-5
CASQPQETQYF
TGTGCCAGCCAACCTCAAGAGACCCAGTACTTC
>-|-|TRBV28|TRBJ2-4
CATTRTDLAKNIQYF
TGTGCCACCACACGAACGGACCTAGCCAAAAACATTCAGTACTTC
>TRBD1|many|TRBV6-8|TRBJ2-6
CAGPGQGPVDGRGANVLTF
TGTGCCGGACCGGGACAGGGGCCCGTAGACGGCCGCGGGGCCAACGTCCTGACTTTC
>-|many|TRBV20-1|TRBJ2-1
CSARPQGLNEGNEQFF
TGCAGTGCTCGTCCACAAGGACTCAACGAAGGAAATGAGCAGTTCTTC
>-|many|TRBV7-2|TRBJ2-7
CASSFYRGLGGYEQYF
TGTGCCAGCAGCTTTTATAGGGGCCTCGGGGGCTACGAGCAGTACTTC
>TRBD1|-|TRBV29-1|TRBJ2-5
CSAGTAQETQYF
TGCAGCGCCGGGACAGCACAAGAGACCCAGTACTTC
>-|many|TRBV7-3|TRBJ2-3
CASSSSPYRAFTDTQYF
TGTGCCAGCAGTTCCTCTCCCTACAGGGCCTTCACAGATACGCAGTATTTT
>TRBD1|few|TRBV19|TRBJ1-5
CASSTRQGRDNQPQHF
TGTGCCAGTAGTACCCGACAGGGCAGGGACAATCAGCCCCAGCATTTT
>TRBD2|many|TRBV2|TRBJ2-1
CASSRRGLAQGRNEQFF
TGTGCCAGCAGCCGAAGGGGACTAGCTCAAGGACGCAATGAGCAGTTCTTC
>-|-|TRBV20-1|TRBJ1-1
CSARRQAREAFF
TGCAGTGCTAGAAGGCAGGCCAGGGAAGCTTTCTTT
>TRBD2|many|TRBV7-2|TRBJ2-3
CASSPRGSGSVSTDTQYF
TGTGCCAGCAGCCCCCGAGGGAGCGGGAGCGTTAGCACAGATACGCAGTATTTT
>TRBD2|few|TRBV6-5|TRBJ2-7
CASRPSGTYEQYF
TGTGCCAGCAGGCCTAGCGGGACCTACGAGCAGTACTTC
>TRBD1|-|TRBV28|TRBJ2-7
CASSPEQGLLYF
TGTGCCAGCAGTCCTGAACAGGGGTTGTTGTACTTC
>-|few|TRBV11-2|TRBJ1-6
CASSLARDPEFNSPLHF
TGTGCCAGCAGCTTAGCCCGGGACCCCGAATTTAATTCACCCCTCCACTTT
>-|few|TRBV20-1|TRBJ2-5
CSAPPWGETQYF
TGCAGTGCCCCCCCGTGGGGGGAGACCCAGTACTTC
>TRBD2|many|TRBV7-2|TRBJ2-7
CASSLVAGDSYEQYF
TGTGCCAGCAGCTTAGTAGCGGGGGACTCCTACGAGCAGTACTTC
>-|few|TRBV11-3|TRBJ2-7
CASSFTSTYEQYF
TGTGCCAGCAGCTTCACATCCACCTACGAGCAGTACTTC
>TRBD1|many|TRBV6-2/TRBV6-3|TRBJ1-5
CASSNERPGQWVELNQPQHF
TGTGCCAGCAGCAACGAACGTCCGGGACAGTGGGTCGAACTCAATCAGCCCCAGCATTTT
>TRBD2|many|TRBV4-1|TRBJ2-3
CASSPPLGRAADTQYF
TGCGCCAGCAGCCCCCCCCTCGGGAGGGCCGCAGATACGCAGTATTTT
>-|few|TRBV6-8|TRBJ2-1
CASSLRAGNYEQFF
TGTGCCAGCAGTTTAAGGGCCGGAAACTATGAGCAGTTCTTC
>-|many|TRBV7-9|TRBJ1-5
CASSLGGQPQHF
TGTGCCAGCAGCTTAGGGGGTCAGCCCCAGCATTTT
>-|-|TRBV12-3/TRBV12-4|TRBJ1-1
CASTQGNEAFF
TGTGCCAGCACCCAGGGGAATGAAGCTTTCTTT
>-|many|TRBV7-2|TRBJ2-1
CASSLAGRRGKSYNEQFF
TGTGCCAGCAGCTTAGCCGGGCGGAGAGGGAAATCCTACAATGAGCAGTTCTTC
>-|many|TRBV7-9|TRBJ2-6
CASSLKVDYPASVLTF
TGTGCCAGCAGCTTAAAGGTGGACTACCCTGCGAGCGTCCTGACTTTC
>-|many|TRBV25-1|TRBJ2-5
CASRQGGTQYF
TGTGCCAGCAGACAGGGTGGGACCCAGTACTTC
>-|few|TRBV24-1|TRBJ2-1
CATSDPRTVTYNEQFF
TGTGCCACCAGTGACCCGCGGACAGTTACTTACAATGAGCAGTTCTTC
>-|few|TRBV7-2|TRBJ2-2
CASSFGTTPGGELFF
TGTGCCAGCAGCTTTGGTACTACCCCCGGAGGGGAGCTGTTTTTT
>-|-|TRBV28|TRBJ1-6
CASRDFYNSPLHF
TGTGCCAGCCGGGACTTCTATAATTCACCCCTCCACTTT